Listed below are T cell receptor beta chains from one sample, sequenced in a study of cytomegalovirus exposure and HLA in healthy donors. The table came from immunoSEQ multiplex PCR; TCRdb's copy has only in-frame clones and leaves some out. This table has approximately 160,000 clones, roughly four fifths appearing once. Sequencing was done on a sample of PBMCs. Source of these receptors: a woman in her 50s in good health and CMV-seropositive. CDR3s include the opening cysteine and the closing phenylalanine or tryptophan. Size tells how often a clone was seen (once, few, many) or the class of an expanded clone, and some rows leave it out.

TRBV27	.	CASRLDRLPSGTGELFF
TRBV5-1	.	CASSPGSGNTEAFF
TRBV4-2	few	CASSQDLTGSSGGVGGYTF
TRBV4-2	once	CASSGMTSSNTGELFF
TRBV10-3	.	CAISESKGGGETQYF
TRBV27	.	CASSLSRSVPEAFF
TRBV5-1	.	CASSFGQGVSGNTIYF
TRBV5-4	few	CASSFGQPNEKLFF
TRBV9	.	CASSVGQQPHQPQHF
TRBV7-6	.	CASSPLWSTGELFF
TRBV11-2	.	CASSPFSSYEQYF
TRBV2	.	CASSDRSAPYEQYF
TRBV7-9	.	CASSLGLAAGELFF
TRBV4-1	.	CASSLRTGENYGYTF
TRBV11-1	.	CASSFARSSYNEQFF
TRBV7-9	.	CASSLKDRGRGYTF